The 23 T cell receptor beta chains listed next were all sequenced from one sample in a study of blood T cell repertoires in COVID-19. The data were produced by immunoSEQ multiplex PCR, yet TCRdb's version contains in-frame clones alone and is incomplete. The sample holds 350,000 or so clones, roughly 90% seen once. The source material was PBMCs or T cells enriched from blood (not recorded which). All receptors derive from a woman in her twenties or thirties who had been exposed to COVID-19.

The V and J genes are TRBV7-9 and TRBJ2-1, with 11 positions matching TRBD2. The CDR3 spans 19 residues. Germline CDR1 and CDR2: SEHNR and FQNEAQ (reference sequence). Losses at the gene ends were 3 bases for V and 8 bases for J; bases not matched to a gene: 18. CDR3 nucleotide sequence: TGTGCCAGCAGCTTTGTTATCATTCGGCTAGCGGGAGGCTCCGATGAGCAGTTCTTC. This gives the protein CASSFVIIRLAGGSDEQFF. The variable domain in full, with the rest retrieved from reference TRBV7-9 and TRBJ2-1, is DTGVSQNPRHKITKRGQNVTFRCDPISEHNRLYWYRQTLGQGPEFLTYFQNEAQLEKSRLLSDRFSAERPKGSFSTLEIQRTEQGDSAMYLCASSFVIIRLAGGSDEQFFGPGTRLTVL.

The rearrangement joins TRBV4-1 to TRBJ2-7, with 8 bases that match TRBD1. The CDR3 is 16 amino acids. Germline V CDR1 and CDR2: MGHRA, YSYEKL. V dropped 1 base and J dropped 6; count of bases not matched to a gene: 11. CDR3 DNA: TGCGCCAGCAGCCAAGCGGCGGGGACAGGACCAGTCGAGCAGTACTTC. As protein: CASSQAAGTGPVEQYF.

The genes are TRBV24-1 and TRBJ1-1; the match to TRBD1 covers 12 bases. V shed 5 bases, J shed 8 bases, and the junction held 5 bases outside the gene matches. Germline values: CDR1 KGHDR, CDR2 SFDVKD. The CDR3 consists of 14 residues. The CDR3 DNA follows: TGTGCCACCAGTGCTCCCGGGACAGGGGGCGAAGCTTTCTTT. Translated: CATSAPGTGGEAFF.

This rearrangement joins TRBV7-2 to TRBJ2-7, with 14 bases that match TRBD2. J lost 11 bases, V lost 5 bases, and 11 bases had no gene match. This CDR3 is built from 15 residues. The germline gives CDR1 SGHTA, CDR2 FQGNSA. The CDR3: CASSPEGTSGSIKYF. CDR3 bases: TGTGCCAGCAGCCCGGAAGGGACTAGCGGGAGTATCAAGTACTTC.

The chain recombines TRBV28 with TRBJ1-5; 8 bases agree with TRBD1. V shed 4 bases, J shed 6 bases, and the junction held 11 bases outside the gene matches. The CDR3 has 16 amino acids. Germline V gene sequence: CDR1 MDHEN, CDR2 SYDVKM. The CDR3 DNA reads TGTGCCAGCAGTTCCCCCCACGGACAGGGCCCTCAGCCCCAGCATTTT. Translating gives CASSSPHGQGPQPQHF.

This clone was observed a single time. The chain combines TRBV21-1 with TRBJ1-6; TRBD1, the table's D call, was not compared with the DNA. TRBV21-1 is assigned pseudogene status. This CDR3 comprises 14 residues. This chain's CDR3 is CASSDRQGLGPLHF. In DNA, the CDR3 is TGTGCCAGCAGCGATAGACAGGGGCTTGGACCCCTCCACTTT.

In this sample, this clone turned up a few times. The CDR3 spells CASTRRLAQETQYF. For the CDR3, the DNA is TGCGCCAGCACCCGGCGACTAGCTCAAGAGACCCAGTACTTC. The chain joins TRBV5-1 to TRBJ2-5; 7 nucleotides match TRBD2. This CDR3 spans 14 amino acids. Germline CDR1 reads SGHRS; CDR2 reads YFSETQ. V lost 6 bases, J lost 2 bases, and 7 bases stayed unmatched.

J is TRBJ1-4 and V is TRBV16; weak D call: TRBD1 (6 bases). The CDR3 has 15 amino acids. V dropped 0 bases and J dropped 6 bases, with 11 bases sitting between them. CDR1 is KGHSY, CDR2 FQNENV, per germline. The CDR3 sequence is CASSQSSGVDEKLFF. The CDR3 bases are TGTGCCAGCAGCCAATCTTCAGGGGTAGATGAAAAACTGTTTTTT. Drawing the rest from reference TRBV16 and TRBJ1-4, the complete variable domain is GEEVAQTPKHLVRGEGQKAKLYCAPIKGHSYVFWYQQVLKNEFKFLISFQNENVFDETGMPKERFSAKCLPNSPCSLEIQATKLEDSAVYFCASSQSSGVDEKLFFGSGTQLSVL.

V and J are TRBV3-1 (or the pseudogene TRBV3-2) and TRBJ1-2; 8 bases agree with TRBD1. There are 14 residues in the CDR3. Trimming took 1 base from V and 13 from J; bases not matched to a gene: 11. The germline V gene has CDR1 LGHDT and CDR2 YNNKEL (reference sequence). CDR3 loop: CASSQAISGQGSTF. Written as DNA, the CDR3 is TGTGCCAGCAGCCAAGCGATTTCCGGACAGGGTTCCACCTTC.

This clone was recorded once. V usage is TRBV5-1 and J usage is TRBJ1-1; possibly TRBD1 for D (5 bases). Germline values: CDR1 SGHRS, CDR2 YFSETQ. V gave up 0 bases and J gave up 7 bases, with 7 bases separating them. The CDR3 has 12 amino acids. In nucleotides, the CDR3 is TGCGCCAGCAGCTTGGCGGGGGGTGAAGCTTTCTTT. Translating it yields CASSLAGGEAFF.

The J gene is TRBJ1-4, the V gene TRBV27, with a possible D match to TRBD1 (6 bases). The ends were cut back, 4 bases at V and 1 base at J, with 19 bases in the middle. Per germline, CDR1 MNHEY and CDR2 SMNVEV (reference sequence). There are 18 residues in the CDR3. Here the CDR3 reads CASSSLHFTGRTNEKLFF. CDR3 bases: TGTGCCAGCAGTTCCCTCCACTTTACAGGGCGAACTAATGAAAAACTGTTTTTT.

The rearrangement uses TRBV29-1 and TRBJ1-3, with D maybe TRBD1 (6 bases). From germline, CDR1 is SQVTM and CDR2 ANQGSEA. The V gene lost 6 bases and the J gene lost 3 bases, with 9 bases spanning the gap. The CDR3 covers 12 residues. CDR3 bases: TGCAGCGTCCGGACAGTTGGAAACACCATATATTTT. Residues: CSVRTVGNTIYF.

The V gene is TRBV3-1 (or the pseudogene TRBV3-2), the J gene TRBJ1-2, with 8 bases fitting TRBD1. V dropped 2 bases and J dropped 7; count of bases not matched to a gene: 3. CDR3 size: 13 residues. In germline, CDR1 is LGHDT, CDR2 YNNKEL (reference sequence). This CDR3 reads CASSQRQGSGYTF. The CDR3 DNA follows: TGTGCCAGCAGCCAAAGACAGGGGAGTGGCTACACCTTC.

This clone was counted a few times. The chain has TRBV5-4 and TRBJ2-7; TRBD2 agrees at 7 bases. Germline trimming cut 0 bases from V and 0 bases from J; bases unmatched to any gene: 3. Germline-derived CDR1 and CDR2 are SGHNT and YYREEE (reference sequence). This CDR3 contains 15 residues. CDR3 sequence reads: CASSLAGTISYEQYF. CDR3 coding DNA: TGTGCCAGCAGCTTGGCCGGGACTATCTCCTACGAGCAGTACTTC.

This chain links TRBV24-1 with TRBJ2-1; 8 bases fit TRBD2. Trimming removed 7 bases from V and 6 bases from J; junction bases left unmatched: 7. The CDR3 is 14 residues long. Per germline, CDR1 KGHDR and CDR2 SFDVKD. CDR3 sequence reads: CATSQREWSNEQFF. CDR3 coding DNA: TGTGCCACCAGCCAGCGGGAGTGGAGCAATGAGCAGTTCTTC.

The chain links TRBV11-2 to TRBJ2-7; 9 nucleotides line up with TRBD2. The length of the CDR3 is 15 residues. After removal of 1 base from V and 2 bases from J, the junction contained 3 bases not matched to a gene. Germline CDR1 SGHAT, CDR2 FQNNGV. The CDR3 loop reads CASSLGGTSTYEQYF. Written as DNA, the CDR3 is TGTGCCAGCAGCTTAGGCGGGACTAGCACCTACGAGCAGTACTTC.

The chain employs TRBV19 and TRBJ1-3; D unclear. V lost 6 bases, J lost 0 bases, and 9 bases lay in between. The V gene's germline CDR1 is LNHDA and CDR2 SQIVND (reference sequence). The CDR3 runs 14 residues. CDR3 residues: CASSQEDSGNTIYF. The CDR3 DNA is TGTGCCAGTAGCCAGGAGGACTCTGGAAACACCATATATTTT.

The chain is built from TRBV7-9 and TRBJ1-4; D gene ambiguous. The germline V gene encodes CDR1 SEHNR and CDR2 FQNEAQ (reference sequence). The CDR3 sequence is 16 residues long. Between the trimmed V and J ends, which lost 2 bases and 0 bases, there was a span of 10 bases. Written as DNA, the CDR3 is TGTGCCAGCAGCTTACAACGGGGTGCAACTAATGAAAAACTGTTTTTT. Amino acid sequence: CASSLQRGATNEKLFF.

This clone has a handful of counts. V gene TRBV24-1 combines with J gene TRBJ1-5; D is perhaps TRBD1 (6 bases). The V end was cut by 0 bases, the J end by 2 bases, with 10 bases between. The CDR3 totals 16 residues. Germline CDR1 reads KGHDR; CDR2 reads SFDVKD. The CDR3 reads CATSDLYRAGNQPQHF. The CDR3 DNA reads TGTGCCACCAGTGATTTGTACAGGGCGGGCAATCAGCCCCAGCATTTT.

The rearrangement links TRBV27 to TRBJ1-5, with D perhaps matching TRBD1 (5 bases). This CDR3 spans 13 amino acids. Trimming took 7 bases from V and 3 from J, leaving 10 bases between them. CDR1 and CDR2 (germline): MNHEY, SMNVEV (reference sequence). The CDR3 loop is CASMGQNNQPQHF. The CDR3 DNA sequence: TGTGCCAGCATGGGGCAGAACAATCAGCCCCAGCATTTT.

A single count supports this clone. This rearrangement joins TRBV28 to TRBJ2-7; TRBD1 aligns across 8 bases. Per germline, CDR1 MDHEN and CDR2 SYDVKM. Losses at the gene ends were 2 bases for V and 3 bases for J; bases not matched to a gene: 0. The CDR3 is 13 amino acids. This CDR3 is CASSLGQGYEQYF. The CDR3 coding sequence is TGTGCCAGCAGTTTAGGACAGGGCTACGAGCAGTACTTC.

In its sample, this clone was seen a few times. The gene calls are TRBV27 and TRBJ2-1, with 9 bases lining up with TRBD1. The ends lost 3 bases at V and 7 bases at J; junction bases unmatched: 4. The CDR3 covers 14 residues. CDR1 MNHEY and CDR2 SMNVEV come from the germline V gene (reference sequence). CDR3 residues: CASSFLGQGNEQFF. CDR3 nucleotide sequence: TGTGCCAGCAGTTTTCTCGGACAGGGGAATGAGCAGTTCTTC.

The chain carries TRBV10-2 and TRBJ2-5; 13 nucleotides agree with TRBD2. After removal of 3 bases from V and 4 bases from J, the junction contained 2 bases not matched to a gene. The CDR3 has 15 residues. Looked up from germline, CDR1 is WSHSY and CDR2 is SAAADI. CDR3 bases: TGCGCCAGCAGTGAAGGACTAGCGGGAGTAGAGACCCAGTACTTC. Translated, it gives CASSEGLAGVETQYF.